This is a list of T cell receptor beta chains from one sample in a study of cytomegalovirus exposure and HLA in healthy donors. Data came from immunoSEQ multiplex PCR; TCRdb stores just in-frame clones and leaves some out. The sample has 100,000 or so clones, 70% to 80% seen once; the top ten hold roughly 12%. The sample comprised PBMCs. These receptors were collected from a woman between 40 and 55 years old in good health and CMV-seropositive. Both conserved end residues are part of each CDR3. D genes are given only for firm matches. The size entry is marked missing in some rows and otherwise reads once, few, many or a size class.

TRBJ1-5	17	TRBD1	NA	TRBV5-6	TGTGCCAGCAGCTTGCGGACAGGGACGAGGGTTAATCAGCCCCAGCATTTT	CASSLRTGTRVNQPQHF
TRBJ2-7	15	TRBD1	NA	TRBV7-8	TGTGCCAGCAGCCTGTTTAGGGACAGGGACTACGAGCAGTACTTC	CASSLFRDRDYEQYF
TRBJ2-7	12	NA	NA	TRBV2	TGTGCCAGCAGTAGGGGGATCAACGAGCAGTACTTC	CASSRGINEQYF
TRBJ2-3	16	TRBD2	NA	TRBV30	TGTGCCTGGAGTGTCCGGACTAGGGCGCTCACAGATACGCAGTATTTT	CAWSVRTRALTDTQYF
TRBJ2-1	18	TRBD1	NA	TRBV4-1	TGCGCCAGCAGCCCTAGGACGGCGACAGGGCCCCTGGGCGATGAGCAGTTCTTC	CASSPRTATGPLGDEQFF
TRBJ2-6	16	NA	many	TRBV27	TGTGCCAGCAGTTTAGATGGGGGGACTGGGGCCAACGTCCTGACTTTC	CASSLDGGTGANVLTF
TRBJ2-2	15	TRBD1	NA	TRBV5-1	TGCGCCAGCAGCCTAGGGACAGGGAACACCGGGGAGCTGTTTTTT	CASSLGTGNTGELFF
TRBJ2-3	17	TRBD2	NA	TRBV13	TGTGCCAGCAGCCAAACAAATAGCGGGGGGACAGTAGATACGCAGTATTTT	CASSQTNSGGTVDTQYF
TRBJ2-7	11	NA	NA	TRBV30	TGTGCCTGGAGACAGGCCTACGAGCAGTACTTC	CAWRQAYEQYF
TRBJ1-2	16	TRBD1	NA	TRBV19	TGTGCCAGTAGCCCCTCCCAGACAGGGGGAGGCTATGGCTACACCTTC	CASSPSQTGGGYGYTF
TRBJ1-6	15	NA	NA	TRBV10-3	TGTGCCACCTGGGAAAGGGGCTACGGTAATTCACCCCTCCACTTT	CATWERGYGNSPLHF
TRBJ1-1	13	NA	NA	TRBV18	TGTGCCAGCTCCCGGTCCGGGGGTGAAAAAGCTTTCTTT	CASSRSGGEKAFF
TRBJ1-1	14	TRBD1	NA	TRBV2	TGTGCCAGCATGAGGACAGGGGGGGACACTGAAGCTTTCTTT	CASMRTGGDTEAFF
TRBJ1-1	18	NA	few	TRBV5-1	TGCGCCAGCAGCTTGGGTATCTTCCGGACAGTCCAAAACACTGAAGCTTTCTTT	CASSLGIFRTVQNTEAFF
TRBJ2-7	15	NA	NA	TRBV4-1	TGCGCCAGCAGCTCCTGGGGAGACTCGGACTACGAGCAGTACTTC	CASSSWGDSDYEQYF
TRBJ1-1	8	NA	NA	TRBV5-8	TGTGCCAGCAGCTTGGTGGCCTTT	CASSLVAF
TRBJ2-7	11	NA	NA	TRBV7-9	TGTGCCAGCTGTACAGGGCGCGAGCAGTACTTC	CASCTGREQYF
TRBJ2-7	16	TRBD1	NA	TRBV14	TGTGCCAGCAGCCGAGGCGGGACAGGGACTACCTACGAGCAGTACTTC	CASSRGGTGTTYEQYF
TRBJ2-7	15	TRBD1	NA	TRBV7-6	TGTGCCAGCAGCCCCGGACAGGGGGCCACCTACGAGCAGTACTTC	CASSPGQGATYEQYF
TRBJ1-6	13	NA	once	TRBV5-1	TGCGCCAGCAGCTTCGACGGAGATTCACCCCTCCACTTT	CASSFDGDSPLHF
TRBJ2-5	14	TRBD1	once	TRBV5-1	TGCGCCAGCAACCCAGGGACAGGGCCACAGACCCAGTACTTC	CASNPGTGPQTQYF
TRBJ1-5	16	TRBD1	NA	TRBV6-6	TGTGCCAGCAGTCGACGACAGGGGGCGCATCATCAGCCCCAGCATTTT	CASSRRQGAHHQPQHF
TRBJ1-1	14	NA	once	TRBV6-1	TGTGCCAGCAGTGAATGGGAGGGGAACACTGAAGCTTTCTTT	CASSEWEGNTEAFF
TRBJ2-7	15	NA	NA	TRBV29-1	TGCAGCGGCCGCAGTGCCACCTCCCCTCTCGACGAGCAGTACTTC	CSGRSATSPLDEQYF
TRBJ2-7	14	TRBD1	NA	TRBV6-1	TGTGCCAGCAGGTTGGACAGGGGGCTCTACGAGCAGTACTTC	CASRLDRGLYEQYF
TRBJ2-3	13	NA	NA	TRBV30	TGTGCCTGGACCCGGGGATTCACAGATACGCAGTATTTT	CAWTRGFTDTQYF
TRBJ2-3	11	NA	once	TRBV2	TGTGCCAGCAGTGGACAACTCGTAAAGTATTTT	CASSGQLVKYF
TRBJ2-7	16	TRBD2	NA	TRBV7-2	TGTGCCAGCAGCATACACACTAGCGGGTCCGGCTACGAGCAGTACTTC	CASSIHTSGSGYEQYF
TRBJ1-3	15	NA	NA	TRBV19	TGTGCCAGTAGTATGTACAGCCTCTCTGGAAACACCATATATTTT	CASSMYSLSGNTIYF
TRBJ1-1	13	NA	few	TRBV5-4	TGTGCCAGCACCCTGGGGGGGAACACTGAAGCTTTCTTT	CASTLGGNTEAFF
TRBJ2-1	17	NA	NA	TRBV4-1	TGCGCCAGCAGCCAACCCAGACTGACCCGCTCCTACAATGAGCAGTTCTTC	CASSQPRLTRSYNEQFF
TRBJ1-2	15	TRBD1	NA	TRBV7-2	TGTGCCAGCAGCAAACAGGGGGCTGATAACTATGGCTACACCTTC	CASSKQGADNYGYTF
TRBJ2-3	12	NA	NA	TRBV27	TGTGCCAGCGGCCTCGGGGGTCATACGCAGTATTTT	CASGLGGHTQYF
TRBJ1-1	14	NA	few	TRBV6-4	TGTGCCAGCCGGTGGGACAATATGAACACTGAAGCTTTCTTT	CASRWDNMNTEAFF
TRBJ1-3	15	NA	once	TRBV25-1	TGTGCCAGCAGTCCTTTCAGGGACTCTGGAAACACCATATATTTT	CASSPFRDSGNTIYF
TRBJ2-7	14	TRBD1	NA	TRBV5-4	TGTGCCAGCAGCCGACAGGGGAGCTCCTACGAGCAGTACTTC	CASSRQGSSYEQYF
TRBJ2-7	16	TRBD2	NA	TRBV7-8	TGTGCCAGCAGCTTACTTGGACTAGCGGGGGCCTACGAGCAGTACTTC	CASSLLGLAGAYEQYF
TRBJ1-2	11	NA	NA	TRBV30	TGTGCCTGGAGCCCGAGGGTTGGCTACACCTTC	CAWSPRVGYTF
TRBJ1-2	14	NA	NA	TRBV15	TGTGCCACCAGCAACGGAGTGACTAACTATGGCTACACCTTC	CATSNGVTNYGYTF
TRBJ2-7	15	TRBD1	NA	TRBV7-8	TGTGCCACTCTTTCGGAGGACAGGAGCTCCTACGAGCAGTACTTC	CATLSEDRSSYEQYF
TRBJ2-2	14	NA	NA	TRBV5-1	TGCGCCAGCAGCCCAACCACAGGGTCCGGGGAGCTGTTTTTT	CASSPTTGSGELFF
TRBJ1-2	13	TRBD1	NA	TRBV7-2	TGTGCCAGCAGCGACAGGGGGGTGGGAGGCTACACCTTC	CASSDRGVGGYTF
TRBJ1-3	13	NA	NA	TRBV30	TGTGCCTGGAGTGCAGGGGTCGGGAACACCATATATTTT	CAWSAGVGNTIYF
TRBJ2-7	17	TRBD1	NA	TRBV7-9	TGTGCCAGCAGTCCAAGGACCGGTATGACAGGGACCTACGAGCAGTACTTC	CASSPRTGMTGTYEQYF
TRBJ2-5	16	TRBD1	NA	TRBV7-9	TGTGCCAGCAGCCCTGACCCGGGACAGGGTGCAGAGACCCAGTACTTC	CASSPDPGQGAETQYF
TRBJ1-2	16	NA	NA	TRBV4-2	TGTGCCAGCAGCCAAGATTCAGCGACCGCAAACTATGGCTACACCTTC	CASSQDSATANYGYTF
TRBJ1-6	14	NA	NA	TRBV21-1	TGTGCCAGCAGCAGGACAGGGGGCGGATCACCCCTCCACTTT	CASSRTGGGSPLHF